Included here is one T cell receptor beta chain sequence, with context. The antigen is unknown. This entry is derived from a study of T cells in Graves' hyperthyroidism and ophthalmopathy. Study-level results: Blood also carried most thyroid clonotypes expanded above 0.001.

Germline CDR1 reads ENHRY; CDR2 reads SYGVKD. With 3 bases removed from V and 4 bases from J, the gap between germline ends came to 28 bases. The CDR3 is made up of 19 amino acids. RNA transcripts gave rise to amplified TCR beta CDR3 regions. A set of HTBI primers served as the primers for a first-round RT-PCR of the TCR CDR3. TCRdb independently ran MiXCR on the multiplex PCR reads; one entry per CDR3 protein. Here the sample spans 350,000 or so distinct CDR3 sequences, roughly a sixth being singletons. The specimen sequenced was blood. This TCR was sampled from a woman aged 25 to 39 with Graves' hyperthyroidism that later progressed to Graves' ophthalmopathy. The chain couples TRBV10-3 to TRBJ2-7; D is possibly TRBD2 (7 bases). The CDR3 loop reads CAISDPRGGGLRAVYEQYF. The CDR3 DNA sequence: TGTGCCATCAGTGATCCCAGGGGAGGGGGGCTTAGAGCGGTATACGAGCAGTACTTC.